The 2 T cell receptor beta chains presented below share a single source sample, sequenced in a study of OX40 agonist ivuxolimab in advanced cancers. Profiled with immunoSEQ multiplex PCR; TCRdb holds only in-frame clones, not every one. Counted here are some 80,000 clones, roughly 84% occurring once; the ten biggest clones make up about 7%. The source material was CD4+ or CD8+ T cells sorted from blood, sampled in a trial of the OX40 agonist ivuxolimab. These receptors originate from an adult with an advanced solid tumor such as melanoma, head and neck, liver or kidney cancer.

V is TRBV5-4 and J is TRBJ1-3; D is undetermined. Germline-derived CDR1 and CDR2 are SGHNT and YYREEE (reference sequence). V lost 0 bases and J 0 bases, leaving 4 bases between the germline ends. The CDR3 contains 14 residues. CDR3 bases: TGTGCCAGCAGCTTGGCCAACTCTGGAAACACCATATATTTT. Amino acids: CASSLANSGNTIYF.

This clone has more than one count but fewer than ten. This chain uses TRBV6-1 with TRBJ2-7; TRBD1 matches at 8 bases. With V trimmed by 7 bases and J by 0 bases, 8 bases remained unmatched. The CDR3 is 15 residues long. Per the germline V gene, CDR1 is MNHNS and CDR2 is SASEGT. CDR3 residues: CASIRGTGLSYEQYF. DNA of the CDR3: TGTGCCAGCATTAGAGGGACAGGCCTCTCCTACGAGCAGTACTTC.